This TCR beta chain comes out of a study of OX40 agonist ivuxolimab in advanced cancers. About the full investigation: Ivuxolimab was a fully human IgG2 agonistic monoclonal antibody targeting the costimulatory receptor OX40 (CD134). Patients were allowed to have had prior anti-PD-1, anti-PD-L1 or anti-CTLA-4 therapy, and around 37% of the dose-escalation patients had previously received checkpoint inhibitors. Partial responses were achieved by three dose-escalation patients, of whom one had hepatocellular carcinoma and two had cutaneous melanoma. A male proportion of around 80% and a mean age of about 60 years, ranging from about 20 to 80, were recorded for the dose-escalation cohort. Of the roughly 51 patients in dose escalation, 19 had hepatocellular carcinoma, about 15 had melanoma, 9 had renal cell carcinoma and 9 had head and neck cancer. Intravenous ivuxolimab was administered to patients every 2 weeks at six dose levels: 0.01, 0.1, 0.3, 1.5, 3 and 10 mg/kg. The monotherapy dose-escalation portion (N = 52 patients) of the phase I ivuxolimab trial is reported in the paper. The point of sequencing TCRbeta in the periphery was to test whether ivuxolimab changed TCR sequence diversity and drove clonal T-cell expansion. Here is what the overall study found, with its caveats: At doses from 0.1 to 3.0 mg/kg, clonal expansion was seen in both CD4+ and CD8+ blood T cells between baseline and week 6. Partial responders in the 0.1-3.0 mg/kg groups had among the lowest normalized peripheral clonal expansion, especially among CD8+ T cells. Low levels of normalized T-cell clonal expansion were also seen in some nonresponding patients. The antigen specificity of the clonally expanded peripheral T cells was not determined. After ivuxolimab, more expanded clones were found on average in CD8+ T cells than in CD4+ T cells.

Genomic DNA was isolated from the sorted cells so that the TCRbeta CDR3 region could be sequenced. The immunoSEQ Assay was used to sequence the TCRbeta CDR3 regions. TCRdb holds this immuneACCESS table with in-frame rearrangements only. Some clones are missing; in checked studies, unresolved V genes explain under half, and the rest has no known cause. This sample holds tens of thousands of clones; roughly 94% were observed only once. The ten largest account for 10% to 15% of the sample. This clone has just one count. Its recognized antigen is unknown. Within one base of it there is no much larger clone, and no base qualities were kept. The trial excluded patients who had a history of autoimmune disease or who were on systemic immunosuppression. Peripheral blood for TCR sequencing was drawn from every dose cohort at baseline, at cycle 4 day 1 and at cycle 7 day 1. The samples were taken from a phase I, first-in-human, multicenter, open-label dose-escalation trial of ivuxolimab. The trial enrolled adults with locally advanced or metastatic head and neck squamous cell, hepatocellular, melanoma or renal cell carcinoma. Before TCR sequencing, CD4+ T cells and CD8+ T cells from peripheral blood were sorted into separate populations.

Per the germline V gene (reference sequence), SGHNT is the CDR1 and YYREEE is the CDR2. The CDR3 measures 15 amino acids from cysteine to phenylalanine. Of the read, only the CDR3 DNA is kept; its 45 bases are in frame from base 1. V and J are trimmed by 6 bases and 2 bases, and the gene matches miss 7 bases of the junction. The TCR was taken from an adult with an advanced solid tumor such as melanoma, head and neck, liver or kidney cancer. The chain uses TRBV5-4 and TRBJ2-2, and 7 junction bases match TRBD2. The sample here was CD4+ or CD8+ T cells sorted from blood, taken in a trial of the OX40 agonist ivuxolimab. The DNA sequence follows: TGTGCCAGCACTACCGGGAGGACCAACACCGGGGAGCTGTTTTTT. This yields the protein CASTTGRTNTGELFF.